These 13 T cell receptor beta chains were all obtained from the same sample, sequenced in a study of chronic HIV infection and antiretroviral therapy. One entry per CDR3 protein results from TCRdb running MiXCR on the 5' RACE reads. The top ten clones hold roughly 2.7% of a sample with around 30,000 distinct CDR3 sequences, about 9.6% of them seen once. Sequenced material: peripheral blood. Every receptor here comes from an adult who had HIV and had not received antiretroviral therapy, or was an uninfected healthy control (not recorded which).

There are a few counts of this clonotype. This chain uses TRBV4-3 with TRBJ2-6; D unclear. Germline V gene sequence: CDR1 LGHNA, CDR2 YSLEER. Trimming cost V 2 bases and J 0 bases, with 8 bases left between them. The CDR3 is 16 residues long. CDR3 loop: CASSQRVVSGANVLTF. DNA of the CDR3: TGCGCCAGCAGCCAACGGGTTGTCTCTGGGGCCAACGTCCTGACTTTC.

In DNA form, the CDR3 reads TGTGCCAGCAAAACCCCCGGGGCTGAAGCTTTCTTT. Translating gives CASKTPGAEAFF. The V call is TRBV6-2 or TRBV6-3, the J call TRBJ1-1; no clear D gene. CDR1 is MNHEY, CDR2 SVGEGT, per germline. Trimming stripped 7 bases from V and 6 bases from J, with 12 bases between. The length of the CDR3 is 12 residues.

This clonotype was observed at least ten times. The chain employs TRBV29-1 and TRBJ2-6; D call uncertain. CDR3 length: 17 amino acids. Germline V gene sequence: CDR1 SQVTM, CDR2 ANQGSEA. The V end was cut by 7 bases, the J end by 0 bases, with 19 bases between. The CDR3 region has the DNA TGCAGCGCCCTAGGTGGCTGGCAGAGCTCTGGGGCCAACGTCCTGACTTTC. Translated: CSALGGWQSSGANVLTF.

The chain combines TRBV29-1 with TRBJ2-1; perhaps D is TRBD1 or TRBD2 (5 bases each). The germline V and J ends were trimmed by 5 bases and 0 bases, with 11 bases remaining between them. CDR3 size: 14 residues. Germline V CDR1 and CDR2: SQVTM, ANQGSEA. CDR3 in amino acids: CSVKGTDSYNEQFF. The CDR3 DNA sequence: TGCAGCGTTAAGGGGACGGACTCCTACAATGAGCAGTTCTTC.

With regard to this clonotype: Since a much larger clone is just one base distant, this may be a read error. The genes are TRBV9 and TRBJ2-3, with TRBD2 matching over 14 bases. CDR3 size: 15 residues. Germline-derived CDR1 and CDR2 are SGDLS and YYNGEE. The CDR3 reads CASTGTSGGTDTQNF. In DNA, the CDR3 is TGTGCCAGCACGGGGACTAGCGGGGGCACAGATACGCAGAATTTT.

This clonotype was observed at least ten times. The J gene is TRBJ1-1, the V gene TRBV7-9, with no clear D. The length of the CDR3 is 12 residues. The V end was cut by 3 bases, the J end by 1 base, with 3 bases between. Per germline, CDR1 SEHNR and CDR2 FQNEAQ (reference sequence). The DNA for the CDR3 is TGTGCCAGCAGCTTCGGGAACACTGAAGCTTTCTTT. Encoded protein: CASSFGNTEAFF.

The gene calls are TRBV7-9 and TRBJ2-3; D unresolved. Deletions cut 5 bases from V and 0 bases from J, with 15 bases between. The CDR3 consists of 16 residues. Germline-derived CDR1 and CDR2 are SEHNR and FQNEAQ (reference sequence). CDR3 loop: CASSPPHYRSTDTQYF. The CDR3 DNA sequence: TGTGCCAGCAGCCCCCCCCACTACCGGAGCACAGATACGCAGTATTTT.

This clonotype showed up many times. This rearrangement joins TRBV29-1 to TRBJ2-7; 7 positions agree with TRBD2. The V gene end was trimmed by 7 bases and the J gene end by 0 bases; junction bases not matched to a gene: 6. The length of the CDR3 is 13 residues. Germline V lookup: CDR1 SQVTM, CDR2 ANQGSEA. CDR3 residues: CSAWGGNSYEQYF. The DNA for the CDR3 is TGCAGCGCTTGGGGGGGTAACTCCTACGAGCAGTACTTC.

This clonotype was counted between two and nine times. This chain joins TRBV4-3 and TRBJ1-5; D may be TRBD1 (5 bases). Germline V CDR1 and CDR2: LGHNA, YSLEER. The CDR3 consists of 15 residues. V was trimmed by 4 bases and J by 4 bases, leaving 14 bases between them. CDR3 in amino acids: CASSPRRGGNQPQHF. The CDR3, as DNA: TGCGCCAGCAGCCCACGAAGGGGAGGAAATCAGCCCCAGCATTTT.

This chain uses TRBV27 with TRBJ2-7; D might be TRBD1 or TRBD2, each matching 6 bases. The V end lost 2 bases, the J end lost 2 bases, and 16 bases lay between the germline ends. In germline, CDR1 is MNHEY, CDR2 SMNVEV (reference sequence). The CDR3 runs to 16 residues. CDR3 in amino acids: CASSLDGGRGTYEQYF. The CDR3 coding sequence is TGTGCCAGCAGTTTAGACGGGGGCCGGGGAACCTACGAGCAGTACTTC.

The chain uses TRBV11-2 and TRBJ2-7; D uncertain. V lost 1 base to trimming and J lost 2 bases, with 6 bases between them. Germline V gene sequence: CDR1 SGHAT, CDR2 FQNNGV. This CDR3 is built from 13 residues. The CDR3 is CASSLGAAYEQYF. The CDR3 DNA sequence: TGTGCCAGCAGCTTAGGGGCAGCCTACGAGCAGTACTTC.

The V gene is TRBV15, the J gene TRBJ2-7; D unresolved. Germline V gene sequence: CDR1 LNHNV, CDR2 YYDKDF (reference sequence). Trimming left V 0 bases short and J 2 bases short, with 8 bases between. The length of the CDR3 is 14 residues. CDR3 protein: CATSRDRQPYEQYF. For the CDR3, the DNA is TGTGCCACCAGCAGAGACCGGCAACCCTACGAGCAGTACTTC.

Many counts were recorded for this clonotype. V usage is TRBV15 and J usage is TRBJ2-1; D is possibly TRBD1 (6 bases). Trimming took 0 bases from V and 15 from J, leaving 18 bases between them. CDR1 and CDR2 from the germline V gene are LNHNV and YYDKDF (reference sequence). The CDR3 loop spans 14 amino acids. This CDR3 reads CATSREGDRYRLFF. The CDR3 DNA is TGTGCCACCAGCAGAGAGGGCGACAGGTATAGGTTGTTCTTC. Complete variable domain (other parts from reference TRBV15 and TRBJ2-1): DAMVIQNPRYQVTQFGKPVTLSCSQTLNHNVMYWYQQKSSQAPKLLFHYYDKDFNNEADTPDNFQSRRPNTSFCFLDIRSPGLGDTAMYLCATSREGDRYRLFFGPGTRLTVL.